The 9 T cell receptor beta chains given below trace back to one sample, sequenced in a study of T cell repertoires and leukemia-associated antigens. TCRdb processed the 5' RACE reads anew with MiXCR; each CDR3 protein has one entry. This sample has around 14,000 distinct CDR3 sequences, with over 30% found just once. Their cognate antigens are unknown. Sequenced: CD3+ T cells sorted from blood and cultured. These receptors all stem from a female donor in good health.

At least ten counts were recorded for this clonotype. The V and J genes are TRBV7-2 and TRBJ2-4, with 7 bases lining up with TRBD2. The CDR3 runs 21 residues. V trimming: 1 base; J trimming: 3 bases; junction bases outside the gene matches: 21. Germline V CDR1 and CDR2: SGHTA, FQGNSA. CDR3 amino acids: CASSLVGVGGSGSLDKNIQYF. The CDR3, as DNA: TGTGCCAGCAGCTTAGTGGGTGTGGGCGGGAGTGGGAGCTTAGACAAAAACATTCAGTACTTC.

The rearrangement joins TRBV6-6 to TRBJ2-2; TRBD1 agrees at 7 bases. Germline V CDR1 and CDR2: MNHNY, SVGAGI (reference sequence). V shed 0 bases and J 6 bases; nucleotides not matched to a gene: 13. The CDR3 is 18 residues long. The CDR3 loop reads CASSYSLPTGSYAGELFF. The CDR3 bases are TGTGCCAGCAGTTACTCCCTTCCGACAGGGAGTTATGCCGGGGAGCTGTTTTTT.

This clonotype was observed a handful of times. The chain carries TRBV27 and TRBJ2-7; 7 nucleotides agree with TRBD2. V lost 8 bases and J lost 1; bases outside the gene matches: 8. The CDR3 consists of 14 residues. Per germline, CDR1 MNHEY and CDR2 SMNVEV (reference sequence). For the CDR3, the DNA is TGTGCCAGCCGCTCGCTAGCGGCGTCCTACGAGCAGTACTTC. Protein sequence: CASRSLAASYEQYF.

This clonotype was seen a few times. Since the CDR3 does not end with the conserved phenylalanine or tryptophan, this likely comes from a read error. The chain links TRBV5-1 to TRBJ2-4; D remains unclear. The germline V gene has CDR1 SGHRS and CDR2 YFSETQ. The CDR3 sequence is 16 residues long. The CDR3 DNA reads TGCGCCAACAGCTTGCATATTCCCTCAGCCAAAAACATTCAGTACATC. Its translation is CANSLHIPSAKNIQYI.

The rearrangement joins TRBV2 to TRBJ2-1, with 7 nucleotides matching TRBD1. Germline lookup yields CDR1 SNHLY and CDR2 FYNNEI. V was clipped by 3 bases and J by 9 bases; unmatched bases: 14. CDR3 length equals 16 residues. This chain's CDR3 is CASSDGGQDWGGEQFF. The DNA of the CDR3 is TGTGCCAGCAGTGACGGTGGACAGGACTGGGGTGGTGAGCAGTTCTTC.

For this clonotype: At one end, the junction sequence differs from germline, possibly due to a read error. V gene TRBV7-2 combines with J gene TRBJ2-3; D is uncertain. This CDR3 spans 15 amino acids. From germline, CDR1 is SGHTA and CDR2 FQGNSA. The CDR3 nucleotides are TGCGCCAGCAGCCTCCAGGCTGTGAGCACAGATACGCAGTATTTT. This gives the protein CASSLQAVSTDTQYF.

Worth noting for this clonotype: The conserved final phenylalanine or tryptophan is absent from the CDR3, which likely points to a read error. This rearrangement joins TRBV7-9 to TRBJ2-3, with D perhaps TRBD1 (6 bases). V lost 4 bases and J lost 0, with 20 bases in between. Germline loops: CDR1 SEHNR, CDR2 FQNEAQ (reference sequence). The CDR3 consists of 18 residues. This chain's CDR3 is CASSYGQGTFSSTDTQYL. DNA of the CDR3: TGTGCCAGCAGCTACGGTCAGGGGACATTTTCTAGCACAGATACGCAGTATCTT.

By sample fraction, this clonotype is medium-sized (0.01 to 0.1%). The chain recombines TRBV12-3 or TRBV12-4 with TRBJ1-4, with 7 bases identical to TRBD1. V was clipped by 5 bases and J by 8 bases; unmatched bases: 14. The CDR3 extends over 16 amino acids. The CDR3 nucleotides are TGTGCCAGCAGTCCCTTATCCGGGACAGCGGGGGAAAAACTGTTTTTT. Translating it yields CASSPLSGTAGEKLFF.

This clonotype appeared many times. The gene calls are TRBV5-1 and TRBJ2-2; 13 bases are shared with TRBD2. Germline V gene lookup returns CDR1 SGHRS and CDR2 YFSETQ. The trim removed 4 bases at V and 3 bases at J, leaving 15 bases unmatched. The CDR3 covers 20 residues. The DNA of the CDR3 is TGCGCCAGCAGCCACGGACAGGGGAGGACTAGCGGGAGTGACACCGGGGAGCTGTTTTTT. As protein: CASSHGQGRTSGSDTGELFF. The variable domain in full, completed from reference TRBV5-1 and TRBJ2-2, reads KAGVTQTPRYLIKTRGQQVTLSCSPISGHRSVSWYQQTPGQGLQFLFEYFSETQRNKGNFPGRFSGRQFSNSRSEMNVSTLELGDSALYLCASSHGQGRTSGSDTGELFFGEGSRLTVL.